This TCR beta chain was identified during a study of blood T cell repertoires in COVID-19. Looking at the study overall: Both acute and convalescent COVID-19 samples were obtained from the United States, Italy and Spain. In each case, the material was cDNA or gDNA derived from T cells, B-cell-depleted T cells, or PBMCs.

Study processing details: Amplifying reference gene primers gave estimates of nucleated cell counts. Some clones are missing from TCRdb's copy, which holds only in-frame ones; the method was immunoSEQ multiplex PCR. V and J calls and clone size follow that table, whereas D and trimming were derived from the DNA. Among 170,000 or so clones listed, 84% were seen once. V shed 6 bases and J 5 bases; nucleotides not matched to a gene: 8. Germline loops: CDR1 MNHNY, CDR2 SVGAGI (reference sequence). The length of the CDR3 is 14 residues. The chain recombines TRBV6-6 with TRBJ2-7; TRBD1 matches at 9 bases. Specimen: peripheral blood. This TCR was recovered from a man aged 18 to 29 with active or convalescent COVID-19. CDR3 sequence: CASRPTGGAHEQYF. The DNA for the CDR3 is TGTGCCAGCAGGCCAACAGGGGGCGCTCACGAGCAGTACTTC.